This T cell receptor beta chain was sequenced for a study of shared clonotypes between healthy human individuals. Details on this clone: Its antigen remains unknown.

General study points: Non-shared clonotypes were found to have lower generation probabilities than the clonotypes that were shared by all four of the sorted-subset donors.

The CDR3 covers 17 residues. With V trimmed by 2 bases and J by 4 bases, 13 bases remained unmatched. Germline V gene data show CDR1 as SGHDN and CDR2 as FVKESK. Clones were read by immunoSEQ multiplex PCR, and TCRdb kept only the in-frame ones, dropping some. The repertoire consists of roughly 700,000 clones, with approximately 74% occurring once and the leading ten covering more than 1.5%. The receptor's source is a woman aged 25 to 45 in good health. Sequenced sample: memory CD4+ T cells sorted from blood. Subset reported: CD45RA-negative fraction. This sequence joins TRBV14 and TRBJ2-5, with 7 bases identical to TRBD2. CDR3 bases: TGTGCCAGCAGCCAATACGGGACTACACGAGGTCGAGAGACCCAGTACTTC. Translating gives CASSQYGTTRGRETQYF. Drawing the rest from reference TRBV14 and TRBJ2-5, the complete variable domain is EAGVTQFPSHSVIEKGQTVTLRCDPISGHDNLYWYRRVMGKEIKFLLHFVKESKQDESGMPNNRFLAERTGGTYSTLKVQPAELEDSGVYFCASSQYGTTRGRETQYFGPGTRLLVL.